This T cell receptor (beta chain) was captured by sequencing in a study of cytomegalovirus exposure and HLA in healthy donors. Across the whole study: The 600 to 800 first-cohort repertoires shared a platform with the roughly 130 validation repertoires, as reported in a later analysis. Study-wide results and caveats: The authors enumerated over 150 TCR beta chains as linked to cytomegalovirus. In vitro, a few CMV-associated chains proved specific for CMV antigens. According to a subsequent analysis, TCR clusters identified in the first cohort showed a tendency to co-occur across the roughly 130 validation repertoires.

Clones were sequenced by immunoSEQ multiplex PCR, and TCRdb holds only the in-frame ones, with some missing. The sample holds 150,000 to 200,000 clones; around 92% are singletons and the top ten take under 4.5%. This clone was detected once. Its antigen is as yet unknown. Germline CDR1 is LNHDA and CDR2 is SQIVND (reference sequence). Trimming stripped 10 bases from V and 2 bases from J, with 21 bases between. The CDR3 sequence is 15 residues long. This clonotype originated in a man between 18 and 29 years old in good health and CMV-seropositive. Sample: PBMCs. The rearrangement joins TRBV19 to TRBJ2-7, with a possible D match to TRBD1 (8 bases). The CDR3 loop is CATKRGQEGPYEQYF. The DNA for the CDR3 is TGTGCCACAAAGCGGGGACAGGAGGGTCCCTACGAGCAGTACTTC.